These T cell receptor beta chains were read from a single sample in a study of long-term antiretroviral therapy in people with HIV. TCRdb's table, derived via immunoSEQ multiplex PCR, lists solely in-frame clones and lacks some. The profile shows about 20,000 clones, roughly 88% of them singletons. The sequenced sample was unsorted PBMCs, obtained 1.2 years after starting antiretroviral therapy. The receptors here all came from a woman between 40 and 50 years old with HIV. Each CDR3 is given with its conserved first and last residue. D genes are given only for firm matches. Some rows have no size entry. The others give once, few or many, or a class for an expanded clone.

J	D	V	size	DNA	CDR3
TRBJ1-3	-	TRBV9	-	TGTGCCAGCAGCGTAGCTCAGGGAGAAAACACCATATATTTT	CASSVAQGENTIYF
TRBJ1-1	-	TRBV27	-	TGTGCCAGCAGCACAGGGAATCTTGGGACTGAAGCTTTCTTT	CASSTGNLGTEAFF
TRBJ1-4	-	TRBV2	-	TGTGCCAGCAGCCTCGCCCGGGTTACTAATGAAAAACTGTTTTTT	CASSLARVTNEKLFF
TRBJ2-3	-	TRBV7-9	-	TGTGCCAGCAGCTCTAGCACAGATACGCAGTATTTT	CASSSSTDTQYF
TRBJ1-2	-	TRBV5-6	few	TGTGCCAGCAGCTGGGGTTTAGGGGAAGGCTACACCTTC	CASSWGLGEGYTF
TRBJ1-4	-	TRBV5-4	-	TGTGCCAGCAGCTTGGGCGGGACATCTCGGGAAAAACTGTTTTTT	CASSLGGTSREKLFF
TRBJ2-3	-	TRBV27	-	TGTGCCAGCAGTTTAATCCGAGGGGCAGATACGCAGTATTTT	CASSLIRGADTQYF
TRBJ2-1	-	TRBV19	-	TGTGCCAGTAGTAAGATGAGTACCGCTGAGCAGTTCTTC	CASSKMSTAEQFF
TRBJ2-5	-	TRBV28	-	TGTGCCAGCAGTTTCGAGACTAAACAAGAGACCCAGTACTTC	CASSFETKQETQYF
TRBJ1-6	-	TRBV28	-	TGTGCCAGCCAATACGAACAGGGCGAGAATAATTCACCCCTCCACTTT	CASQYEQGENNSPLHF
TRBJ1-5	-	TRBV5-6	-	TGTGCCAGCAGACGACGACAGGGCAATCAGCCCCAGCATTTT	CASRRRQGNQPQHF
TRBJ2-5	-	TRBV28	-	TGTGCCAGCAGTTTAACCGGGACGGTGGTAGAGACCCAGTACTTC	CASSLTGTVVETQYF
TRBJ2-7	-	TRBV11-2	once	TGTGCCAGCAGCCTAGAAAGGACCTACGAGCAGTACTTC	CASSLERTYEQYF
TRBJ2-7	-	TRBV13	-	TGTGCCAGCAGCACCGGGGTCTACGAGCAGTACTTC	CASSTGVYEQYF
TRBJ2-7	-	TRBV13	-	TGTGCCAGCAGCTTAGGTGAGGCTAGCGTCTTGGGCGAGCAGTACTTC	CASSLGEASVLGEQYF
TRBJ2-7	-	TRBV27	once	TGTGCCAGCAGGGGGACCCCCTACGAGCAGTACTTC	CASRGTPYEQYF
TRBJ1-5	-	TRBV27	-	TGTGCCAGCGGAAATAGCAATCAGCCCCAGCATTTT	CASGNSNQPQHF
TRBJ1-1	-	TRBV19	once	TGTGCCAGTAGTATGGGGGTCCGACTCGAAGCTTTCTTT	CASSMGVRLEAFF
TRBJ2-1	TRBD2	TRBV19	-	TGTGCCAGTAGTATGGGGAGCGGGAGTAACAATGAGCAGTTCTTC	CASSMGSGSNNEQFF
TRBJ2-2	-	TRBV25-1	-	TGTGCCAGCAGTGATGCGGGGGCGGAGCTGTTTTTT	CASSDAGAELFF
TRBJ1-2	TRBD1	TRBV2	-	TGTGCCAGCAGGGGGACAGTAAACTATGGCTACACCTTC	CASRGTVNYGYTF
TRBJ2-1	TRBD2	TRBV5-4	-	TGTGCCAGCTCCCCCGGGAGGTTGGAAGATGAGCAGTTCTTC	CASSPGRLEDEQFF
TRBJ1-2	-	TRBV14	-	TGTGCCAGCAGCCGAGTACAGGGTTCAGATGGCTACACCTTC	CASSRVQGSDGYTF
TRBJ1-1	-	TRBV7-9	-	TGTGCCAGCAGCTTAGTAGGTTTGGGGACTGAAGCTTTCTTT	CASSLVGLGTEAFF
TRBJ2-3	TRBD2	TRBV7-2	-	TGTGCCAGCAGCGCCCCTAGCGGGAGGGCCTTGGATACGCAGTATTTT	CASSAPSGRALDTQYF
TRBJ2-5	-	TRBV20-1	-	TGCAGTGCTACCCTGGAGACCCAGTACTTC	CSATLETQYF
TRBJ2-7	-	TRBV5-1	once	TGCGCCAGCATCTATGACGGGTCCGGCGAGCAGTACTTC	CASIYDGSGEQYF
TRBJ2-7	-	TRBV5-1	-	TGCGCCAGCAGCTTTTCCTACGAGCAGTACTTC	CASSFSYEQYF
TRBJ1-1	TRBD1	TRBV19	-	TGTGCCACCACGATCGGGACAGATAGAGAAGCTTTCTTT	CATTIGTDREAFF
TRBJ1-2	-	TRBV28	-	TGTGCCAGCAGTTTGTGGTCAACTGGCTACACCTTC	CASSLWSTGYTF
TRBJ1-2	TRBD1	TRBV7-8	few	TGTGCCAGCAGCTTAGGACAGGGGGCCGGCTACACCTTC	CASSLGQGAGYTF
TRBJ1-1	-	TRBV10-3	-	TGTGCCATCAGTGAGTCTGAGGGTTTAACTGAAGCTTTCTTT	CAISESEGLTEAFF
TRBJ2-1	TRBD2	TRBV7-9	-	TGTGCCAGCAGCTTGGGAGTAGCGGGCCTGGTTTACAATGAGCAGTTCTTC	CASSLGVAGLVYNEQFF
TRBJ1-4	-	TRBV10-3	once	TGTGCCACCGCCGGACAGAATCCGGGTGAAAAACTGTTTTTT	CATAGQNPGEKLFF
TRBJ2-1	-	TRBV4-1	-	TGCGCCAGCAGCCCCAACACCAATGAGCAGTTCTTC	CASSPNTNEQFF
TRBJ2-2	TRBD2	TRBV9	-	TGTGCCAGCAGCGTAGTTGGCGGGAGGCCGACTGCCGGGGAGCTGTTTTTT	CASSVVGGRPTAGELFF
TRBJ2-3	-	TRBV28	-	TGTGCCAGCATTAACAGTGGGACAGATACGCAGTATTTT	CASINSGTDTQYF
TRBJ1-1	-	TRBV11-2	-	TGTGCCAGCAGCTTAGCCGACTCTGTGGGGCAAACTGAAGCTTTCTTT	CASSLADSVGQTEAFF
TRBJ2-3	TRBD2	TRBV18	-	TGTGCCAGCTCACCTGGGAAGGCGGGAGGATCGTGGCCACGTAGCACAGATACGCAGTATTTT	CASSPGKAGGSWPRSTDTQYF
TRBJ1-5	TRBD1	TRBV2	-	TGTGCCAGCGGACCGACAGGGGGCGAAGATCAGCCCCAGCATTTT	CASGPTGGEDQPQHF
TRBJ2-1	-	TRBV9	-	TGTGCCAGCAGCGTAGCGGGTGAGCAGTTCTTC	CASSVAGEQFF
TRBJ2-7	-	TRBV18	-	TGTGCCAGCTCACCAGCGGCAGTCTACGAGCAGTACTTC	CASSPAAVYEQYF
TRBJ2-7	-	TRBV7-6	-	TGTGCCAGCAGCTTTCAAGACGGGGGTCTCTACGAGCAGTACTTC	CASSFQDGGLYEQYF
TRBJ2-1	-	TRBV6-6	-	TGTGCCAGCAGTGACAATAATGAGCAGTTCTTC	CASSDNNEQFF
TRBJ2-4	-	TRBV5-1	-	TGCGCCAGCAGCTTGGGAAGCGACGGGAGTGTGAAGAAAAACATTCAGTACTTC	CASSLGSDGSVKKNIQYF
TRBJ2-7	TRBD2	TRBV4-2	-	TGTGCCAGCAGCCAAGAAGGGCAGGCTCGGGGGGGGCTAAGCGAGCAGTACTTC	CASSQEGQARGGLSEQYF
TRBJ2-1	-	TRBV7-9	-	TGTGCCAGCAGCTCCGAGGCTAGCAATGAGCAGTTCTTC	CASSSEASNEQFF
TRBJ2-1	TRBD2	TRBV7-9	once	TGTGCCAGCAGCTCCGCCGGGGGGGACCCAACTCTCTTC	CASSSAGGDPTLF
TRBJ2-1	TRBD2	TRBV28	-	TGTGCCAGCAGTTTATTAACTAGCGGGAGTTACAATGAGCAGTTCTTC	CASSLLTSGSYNEQFF
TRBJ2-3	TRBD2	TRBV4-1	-	TGCGCCAGCAGCCGCCCTAGCGGGAGCACAGATACGCAGTATTTT	CASSRPSGSTDTQYF
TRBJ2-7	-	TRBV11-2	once	TGTGCCAGCAGCTTAGTACAGGGCGAGCAGTACTTC	CASSLVQGEQYF
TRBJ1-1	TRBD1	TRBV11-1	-	TGTGCCAGCAGCCGTGGACAGGGTGTGGGTCCTGAAGCTTTCTTT	CASSRGQGVGPEAFF
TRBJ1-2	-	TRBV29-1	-	TGCAGCGTCCCGAAGGGGGGGCGACTTAACTATGGCTACACCTTC	CSVPKGGRLNYGYTF
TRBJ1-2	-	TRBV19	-	TGTGCCAGTAGTATCGCGGGACGCCTCTATGGCTACACCTTC	CASSIAGRLYGYTF